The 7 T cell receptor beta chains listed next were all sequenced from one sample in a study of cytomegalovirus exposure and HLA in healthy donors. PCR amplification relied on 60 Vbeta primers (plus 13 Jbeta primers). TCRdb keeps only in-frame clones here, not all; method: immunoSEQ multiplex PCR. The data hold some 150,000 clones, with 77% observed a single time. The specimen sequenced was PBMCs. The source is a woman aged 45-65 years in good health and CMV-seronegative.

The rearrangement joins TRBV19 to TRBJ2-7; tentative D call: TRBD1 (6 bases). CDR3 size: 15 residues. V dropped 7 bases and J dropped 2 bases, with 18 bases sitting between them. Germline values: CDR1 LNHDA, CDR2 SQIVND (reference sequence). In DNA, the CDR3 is TGTGCCAGTACCCCCGAAGGGGGAATACCCTACGAGCAGTACTTC. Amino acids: CASTPEGGIPYEQYF.

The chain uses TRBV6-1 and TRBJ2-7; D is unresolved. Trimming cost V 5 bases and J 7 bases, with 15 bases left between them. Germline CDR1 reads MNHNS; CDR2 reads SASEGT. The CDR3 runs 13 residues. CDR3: CASSQVSSGEQYF. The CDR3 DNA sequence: TGTGCCAGCAGTCAGGTCTCCTCCGGTGAGCAGTACTTC.

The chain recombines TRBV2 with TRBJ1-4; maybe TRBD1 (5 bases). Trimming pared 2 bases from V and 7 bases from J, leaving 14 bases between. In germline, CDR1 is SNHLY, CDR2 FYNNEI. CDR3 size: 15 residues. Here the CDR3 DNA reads TGTGCCAGCAGTGAACTTGGGGGGATCGGTGAAAAACTGTTTTTT. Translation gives CASSELGGIGEKLFF.

CDR3 region: CASSRGQGLGANEKLFF. Here the CDR3 DNA reads TGTGCCAGCAGCCGCGGACAGGGGTTGGGAGCTAATGAAAAACTGTTTTTT. This sequence joins TRBV7-9 and TRBJ1-4, with 9 bases that match TRBD1. J lost 3 bases, V lost 5 bases, and 10 bases had no gene match. The germline gives CDR1 SEHNR, CDR2 FQNEAQ (reference sequence). The CDR3 sequence is 17 residues long.

As DNA, the CDR3 is TGTGCCAGCAGCGTCCGGGACAGGGTCGAGTATGGCTACACCTTC. Translated: CASSVRDRVEYGYTF. The chain links TRBV9 to TRBJ1-2, with TRBD1 matching 9 bases. This CDR3 is built from 15 residues. V trimming: 2 bases; J trimming: 5 bases; junction bases outside the gene matches: 7. The germline V gene has CDR1 SGDLS and CDR2 YYNGEE. Complete variable domain (other parts from reference TRBV9 and TRBJ1-2): DSGVTQTPKHLITATGQRVTLRCSPRSGDLSVYWYQQSLDQGLQFLIQYYNGEERAKGNILERFSAQQFPDLHSELNLSSLELGDSALYFCASSVRDRVEYGYTFGSGTRLTVV.

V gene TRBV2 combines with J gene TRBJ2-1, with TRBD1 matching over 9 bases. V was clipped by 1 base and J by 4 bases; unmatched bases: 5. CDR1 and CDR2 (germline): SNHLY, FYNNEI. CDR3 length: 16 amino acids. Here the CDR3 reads CASSEVGTGMYNEQFF. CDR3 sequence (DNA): TGTGCCAGCAGTGAAGTTGGGACAGGGATGTACAATGAGCAGTTCTTC. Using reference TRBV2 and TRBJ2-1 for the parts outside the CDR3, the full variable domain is EPEVTQTPSHQVTQMGQEVILRCVPISNHLYFYWYRQILGQKVEFLVSFYNNEISEKSEIFDDQFSVERPDGSNFTLKIRSTKLEDSAMYFCASSEVGTGMYNEQFFGPGTRLTVL.

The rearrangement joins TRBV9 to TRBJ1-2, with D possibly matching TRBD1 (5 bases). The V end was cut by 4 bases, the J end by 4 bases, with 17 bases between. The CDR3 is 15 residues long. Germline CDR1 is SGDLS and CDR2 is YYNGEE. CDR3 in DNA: TGTGCCAGCAGCTCACGGCCGGCGGGGGTCTATGGCTACACCTTC. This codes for CASSSRPAGVYGYTF.